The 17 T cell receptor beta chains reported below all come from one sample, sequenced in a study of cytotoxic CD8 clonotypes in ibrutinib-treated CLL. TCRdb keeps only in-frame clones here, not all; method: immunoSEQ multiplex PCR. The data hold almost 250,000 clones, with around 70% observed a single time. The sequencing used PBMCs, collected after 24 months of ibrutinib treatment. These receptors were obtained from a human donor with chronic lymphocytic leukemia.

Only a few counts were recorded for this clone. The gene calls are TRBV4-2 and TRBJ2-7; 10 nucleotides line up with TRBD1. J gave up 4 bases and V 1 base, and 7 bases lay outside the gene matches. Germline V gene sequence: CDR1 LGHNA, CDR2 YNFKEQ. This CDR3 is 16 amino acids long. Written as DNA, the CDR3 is TGTGCCAGCAGCCAAGTTGTGACAGGGGGCATGTACGAGCAGTACTTC. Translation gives CASSQVVTGGMYEQYF.

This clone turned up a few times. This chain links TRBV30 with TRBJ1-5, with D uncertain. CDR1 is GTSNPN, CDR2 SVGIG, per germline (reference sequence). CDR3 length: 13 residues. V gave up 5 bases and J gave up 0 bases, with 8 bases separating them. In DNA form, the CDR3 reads TGTGCCTGGGCATATTCTAGCAATCAGCCCCAGCATTTT. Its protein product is CAWAYSSNQPQHF.

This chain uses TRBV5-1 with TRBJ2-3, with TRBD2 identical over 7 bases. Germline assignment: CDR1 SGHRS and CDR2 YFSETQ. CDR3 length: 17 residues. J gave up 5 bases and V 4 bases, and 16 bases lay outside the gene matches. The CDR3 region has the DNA TGCGCCAGCAGCCAATCCCTGAGCGGGATGGGGGTAGATACGCAGTATTTT. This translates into CASSQSLSGMGVDTQYF.

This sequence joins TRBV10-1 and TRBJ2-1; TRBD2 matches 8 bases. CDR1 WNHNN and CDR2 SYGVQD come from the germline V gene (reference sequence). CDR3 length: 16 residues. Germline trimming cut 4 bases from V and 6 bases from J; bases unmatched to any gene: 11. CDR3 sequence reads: CASSASVGTSFNEQFF. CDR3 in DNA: TGCGCCAGCAGTGCATCGGTCGGGACTAGTTTCAATGAGCAGTTCTTC.

The CDR3, as DNA: TGTGCCAGCAGCCCCCCAGTCCCCAACAGGGATGAGCAGTTCTTC. It codes for CASSPPVPNRDEQFF. The chain has TRBV11-2 and TRBJ2-1; tentatively, D is TRBD1 (6 bases). V lost 5 bases to trimming and J lost 8 bases, with 19 bases between them. This CDR3 is 15 amino acids long. The germline gives CDR1 SGHAT, CDR2 FQNNGV.

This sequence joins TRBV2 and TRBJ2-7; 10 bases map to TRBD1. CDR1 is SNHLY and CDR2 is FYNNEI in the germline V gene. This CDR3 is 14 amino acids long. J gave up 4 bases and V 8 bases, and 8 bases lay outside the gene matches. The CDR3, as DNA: TGTGCCAGCGAGACAGGGGGCGCAAGGTACGAGCAGTACTTC. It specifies CASETGGARYEQYF.

The CDR3 nucleotides are TGTGCCACCACCCTACAGGGGTTATCCACAGATACGCAGTATTTT. Protein sequence: CATTLQGLSTDTQYF. The V gene is TRBV10-3, the J gene TRBJ2-3; 7 bases fit TRBD1. Germline-derived CDR1 and CDR2 are ENHRY and SYGVKD. V lost 10 bases, J lost 2 bases, and 12 bases stayed unmatched. The length of the CDR3 is 15 residues.

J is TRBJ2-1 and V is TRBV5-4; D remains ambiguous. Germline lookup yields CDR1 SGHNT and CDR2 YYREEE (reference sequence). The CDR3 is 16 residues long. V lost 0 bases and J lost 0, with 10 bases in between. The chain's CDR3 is CASSLGGRSSYNEQFF. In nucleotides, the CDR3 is TGTGCCAGCAGCTTGGGTGGACGGAGCTCCTACAATGAGCAGTTCTTC.

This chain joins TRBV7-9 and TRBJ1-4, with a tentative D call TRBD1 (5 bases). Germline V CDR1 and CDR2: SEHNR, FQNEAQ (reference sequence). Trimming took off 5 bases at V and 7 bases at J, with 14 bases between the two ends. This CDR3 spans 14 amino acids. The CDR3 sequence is CASSPGPGGEKLFF. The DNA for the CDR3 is TGTGCCAGCAGCCCTGGTCCTGGGGGTGAAAAACTGTTTTTT.

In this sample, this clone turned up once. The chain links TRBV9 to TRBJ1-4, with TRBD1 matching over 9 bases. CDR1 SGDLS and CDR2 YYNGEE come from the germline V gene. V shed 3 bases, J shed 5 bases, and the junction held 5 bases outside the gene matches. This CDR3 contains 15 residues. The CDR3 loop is CASSGRQGGNEKLFF. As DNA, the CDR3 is TGTGCCAGCAGCGGCCGACAGGGGGGGAATGAAAAACTGTTTTTT.

The CDR3 sequence: CATSRGLGSQPQHF. Here the CDR3 DNA reads TGTGCCACCAGCAGAGGTTTAGGGAGCCAGCCCCAGCATTTT. V gene TRBV15 combines with J gene TRBJ1-5, with D uncertain. There are 14 residues in the CDR3. Germline V CDR1 and CDR2: LNHNV, YYDKDF (reference sequence). The V end was cut by 1 base, the J end by 7 bases, with 11 bases between.

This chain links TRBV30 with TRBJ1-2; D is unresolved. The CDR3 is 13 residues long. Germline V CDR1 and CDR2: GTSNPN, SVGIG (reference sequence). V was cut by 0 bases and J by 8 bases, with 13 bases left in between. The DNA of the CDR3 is TGTGCCTGGAGTGTAAGGACGGCGGGGGGCTACACCTTC. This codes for CAWSVRTAGGYTF. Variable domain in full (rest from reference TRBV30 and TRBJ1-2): SQTIHQWPATLVQPVGSPLSLECTVEGTSNPNLYWYRQAAGRGLQLLFYSVGIGQISSEVPQNLSASRPQDRQFILSSKKLLLSDSGFYLCAWSVRTAGGYTFGSGTRLTVV.

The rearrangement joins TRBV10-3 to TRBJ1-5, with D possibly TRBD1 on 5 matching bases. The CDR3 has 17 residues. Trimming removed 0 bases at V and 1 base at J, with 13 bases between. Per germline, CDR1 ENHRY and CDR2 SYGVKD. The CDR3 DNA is TGTGCCATCAGTGAGTCGAAAGGGGATCAGAGCAATCAGCCCCAGCATTTT. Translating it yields CAISESKGDQSNQPQHF.

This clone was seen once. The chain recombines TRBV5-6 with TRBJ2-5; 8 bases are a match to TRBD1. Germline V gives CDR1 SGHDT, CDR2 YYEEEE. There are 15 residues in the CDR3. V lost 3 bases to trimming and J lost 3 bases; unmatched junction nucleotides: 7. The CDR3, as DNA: TGTGCCAGCAGCTGGACTGGACAGGGTGAAGAGACCCAGTACTTC. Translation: CASSWTGQGEETQYF.

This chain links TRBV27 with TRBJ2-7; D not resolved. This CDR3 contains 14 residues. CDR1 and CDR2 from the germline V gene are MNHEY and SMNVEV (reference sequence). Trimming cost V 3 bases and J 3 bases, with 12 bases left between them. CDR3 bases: TGTGCCAGCAGTTTCGGCAGCTCCTTCTACGAGCAGTACTTC. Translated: CASSFGSSFYEQYF.

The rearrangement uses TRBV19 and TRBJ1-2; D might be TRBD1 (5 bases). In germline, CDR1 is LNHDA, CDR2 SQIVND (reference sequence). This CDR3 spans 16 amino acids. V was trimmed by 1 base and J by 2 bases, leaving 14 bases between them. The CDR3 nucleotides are TGTGCCAGTAGTATAGCCGGGGGGACGGTGAACTATGGCTACACCTTC. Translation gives CASSIAGGTVNYGYTF. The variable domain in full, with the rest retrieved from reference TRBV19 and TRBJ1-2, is DGGITQSPKYLFRKEGQNVTLSCEQNLNHDAMYWYRQDPGQGLRLIYYSQIVNDFQKGDIAEGYSVSREKKESFPLTVTSAQKNPTAFYLCASSIAGGTVNYGYTFGSGTRLTVV.

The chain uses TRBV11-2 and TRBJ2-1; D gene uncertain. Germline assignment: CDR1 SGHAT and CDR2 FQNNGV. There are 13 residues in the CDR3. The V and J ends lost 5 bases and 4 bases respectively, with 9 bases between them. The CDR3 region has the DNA TGTGCCAGCAGCATTAGCCCGTACAATGAGCAGTTCTTC. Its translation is CASSISPYNEQFF. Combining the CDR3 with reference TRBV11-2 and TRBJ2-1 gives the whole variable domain EAGVAQSPRYKIIEKRQSVAFWCNPISGHATLYWYQQILGQGPKLLIQFQNNGVVDDSQLPKDRFSAERLKGVDSTLKIQPAKLEDSAVYLCASSISPYNEQFFGPGTRLTVL.